Shown below are 9 T cell receptor beta chains from a single sample sequenced in a study of cytomegalovirus exposure and HLA in healthy donors. Primers: 60 Vbeta forward and 13 Jbeta reverse. Sequenced by immunoSEQ multiplex PCR; TCRdb stores in-frame clones only, minus some. The data hold about 190,000 clones, with around 80% observed a single time. The sample comprised PBMCs. These receptors were collected from a man in his forties in good health and CMV-seropositive.

The rearrangement uses TRBV29-1 and TRBJ2-7; TRBD2 matches at 7 bases. The germline gives CDR1 SQVTM, CDR2 ANQGSEA. V shed 0 bases and J 2 bases; nucleotides not matched to a gene: 7. This CDR3 region has 15 residues. The CDR3, as DNA: TGCAGCGTTGAAGATAACCTAGCGGAACCCTACGAGCAGTACTTC. It specifies CSVEDNLAEPYEQYF.

The chain is built from TRBV28 and TRBJ1-1; perhaps TRBD1 as D (6 bases). The CDR3 has 14 amino acids. CDR1 and CDR2 from the germline V gene are MDHEN and SYDVKM. V lost 5 bases and J lost 1, with 11 bases in between. The DNA of the CDR3 is TGTGCCAGCAGTCCTCGGACAGAGAACACTGAAGCTTTCTTT. Encoded protein: CASSPRTENTEAFF.

This chain joins TRBV27 and TRBJ2-1; 13 nucleotides match TRBD2. The V segment lost 2 bases and the J segment 10 bases; nucleotides outside the gene matches: 5. This CDR3 contains 15 residues. Germline assignment: CDR1 MNHEY and CDR2 SMNVEV (reference sequence). CDR3 protein: CASSLRRTSGSEQFF. The CDR3 DNA reads TGTGCCAGCAGTTTACGCAGGACTAGCGGGAGCGAGCAGTTCTTC.

This chain uses TRBV28 with TRBJ1-1, with a tentative D call TRBD1 (6 bases). This CDR3 is 14 amino acids long. Per germline, CDR1 MDHEN and CDR2 SYDVKM. The V gene lost 6 bases and the J gene lost 5 bases, with 16 bases spanning the gap. The CDR3 DNA follows: TGTGCCAGCAGACTTGGGGGGGGGCTTACTGAAGCTTTCTTT. Residues: CASRLGGGLTEAFF.

This clone has only one observation. J is TRBJ2-1 and V is TRBV14; TRBD2 matches 8 bases. Germline V gene data show CDR1 as SGHDN and CDR2 as FVKESK. The CDR3 is made up of 14 amino acids. The V segment lost 1 base and the J segment 7 bases; nucleotides outside the gene matches: 3. CDR3 in amino acids: CASSQGLASNEQFF. CDR3 DNA: TGTGCCAGCAGCCAAGGACTAGCGAGTAATGAGCAGTTCTTC.

This sequence joins TRBV29-1 and TRBJ1-1, with 8 nucleotides matching TRBD1. Trimming removed 8 bases from V and 7 bases from J; junction bases left unmatched: 6. Germline-derived CDR1 and CDR2 are SQVTM and ANQGSEA. The CDR3 has 11 residues. The CDR3 DNA reads TGCAGCTGTAGACAGGGGCTTGAAGCTTTCTTT. Encoded protein: CSCRQGLEAFF.

The V call is TRBV2, the J call TRBJ1-1; no reliable D call. V was cut by 4 bases and J by 3 bases, with 3 bases left in between. CDR1 and CDR2 from the germline V gene are SNHLY and FYNNEI. The CDR3 extends over 11 amino acids. CDR3 protein: CASSAYTEAFF. DNA for the CDR3: TGTGCCAGCAGTGCGTACACTGAAGCTTTCTTT.

The V and J genes are TRBV5-5 and TRBJ1-1; D gene unclear. Germline CDR1 SGHKS, CDR2 YYEKEE (reference sequence). Trimming left V 2 bases short and J 1 base short, with 6 bases between. The CDR3 contains 13 residues. The CDR3 nucleotides read TGTGCCAGCAGCTTTACACAGAACACTGAAGCTTTCTTT. This sequence encodes CASSFTQNTEAFF.

The chain is built from TRBV15 and TRBJ2-3; 10 nucleotides line up with TRBD2. V was clipped by 1 base and J by 2 bases; unmatched bases: 6. CDR1 LNHNV and CDR2 YYDKDF come from the germline V gene (reference sequence). This CDR3 contains 17 residues. This chain's CDR3 is CATSRAPSGRPTDTQYF. The CDR3 coding sequence is TGTGCCACCAGCAGAGCGCCTAGCGGGAGACCCACAGATACGCAGTATTTT.